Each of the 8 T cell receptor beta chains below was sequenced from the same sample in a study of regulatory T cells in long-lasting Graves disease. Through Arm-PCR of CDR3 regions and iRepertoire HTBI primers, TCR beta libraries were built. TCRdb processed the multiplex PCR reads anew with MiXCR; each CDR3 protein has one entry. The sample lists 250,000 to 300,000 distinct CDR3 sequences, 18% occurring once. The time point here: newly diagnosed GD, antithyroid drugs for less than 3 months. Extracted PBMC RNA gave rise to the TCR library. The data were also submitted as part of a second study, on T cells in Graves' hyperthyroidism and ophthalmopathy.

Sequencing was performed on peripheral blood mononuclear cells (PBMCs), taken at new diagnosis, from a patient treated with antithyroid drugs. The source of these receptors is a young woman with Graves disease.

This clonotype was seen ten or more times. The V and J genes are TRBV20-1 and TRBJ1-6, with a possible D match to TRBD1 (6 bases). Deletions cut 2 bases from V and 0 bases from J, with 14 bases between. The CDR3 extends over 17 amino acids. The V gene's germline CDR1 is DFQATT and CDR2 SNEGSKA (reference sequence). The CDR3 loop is CSARQKGQLSYNSPLHF. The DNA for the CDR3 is TGCAGTGCTAGACAAAAAGGACAGCTCTCCTATAATTCACCCCTCCACTTT.

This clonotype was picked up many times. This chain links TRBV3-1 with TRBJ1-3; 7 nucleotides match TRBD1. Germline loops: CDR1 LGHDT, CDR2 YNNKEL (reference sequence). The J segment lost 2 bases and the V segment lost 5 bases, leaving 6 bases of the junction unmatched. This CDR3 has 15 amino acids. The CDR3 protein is CASSFQGGPGNTIYF. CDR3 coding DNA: TGTGCCAGCAGCTTCCAGGGGGGCCCTGGAAACACCATATATTTT. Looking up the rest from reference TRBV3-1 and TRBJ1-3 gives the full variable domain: DTAVSQTPKYLVTQMGNDKSIKCEQNLGHDTMYWYKQDSKKFLKIMFSYNNKELIINETVPNRFSPKSPDKAHLNLHINSLELGDSAVYFCASSFQGGPGNTIYFGEGSWLTVV.

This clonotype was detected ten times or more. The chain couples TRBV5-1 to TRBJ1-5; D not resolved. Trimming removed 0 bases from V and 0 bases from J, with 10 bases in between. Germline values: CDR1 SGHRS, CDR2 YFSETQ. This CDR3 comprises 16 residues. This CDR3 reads CASSLVGRGSNQPQHF. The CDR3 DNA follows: TGCGCCAGCAGCTTGGTCGGTCGGGGTAGCAATCAGCCCCAGCATTTT.

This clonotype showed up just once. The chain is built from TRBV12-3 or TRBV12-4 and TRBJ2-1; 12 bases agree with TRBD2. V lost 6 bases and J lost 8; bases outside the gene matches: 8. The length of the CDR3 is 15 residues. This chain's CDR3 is CASSLLAGGPDEQFF. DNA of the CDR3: TGTGCCAGCAGCCTCCTAGCGGGAGGGCCGGATGAGCAGTTCTTC.

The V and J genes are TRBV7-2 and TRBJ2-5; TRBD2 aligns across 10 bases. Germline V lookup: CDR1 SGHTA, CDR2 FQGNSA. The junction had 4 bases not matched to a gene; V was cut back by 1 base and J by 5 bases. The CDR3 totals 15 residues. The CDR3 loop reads CASSLVVSGGETQYF. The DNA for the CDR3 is TGTGCCAGCAGCTTAGTCGTTAGCGGGGGGGAGACCCAGTACTTC.

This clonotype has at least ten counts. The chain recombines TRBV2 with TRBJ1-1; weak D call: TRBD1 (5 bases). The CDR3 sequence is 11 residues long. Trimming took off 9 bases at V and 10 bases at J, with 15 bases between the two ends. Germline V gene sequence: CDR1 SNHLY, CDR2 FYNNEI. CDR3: CASSSGRGAFF. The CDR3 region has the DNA TGTGCCAGTTCCTCGGGAAGGGGAGCTTTCTTT.

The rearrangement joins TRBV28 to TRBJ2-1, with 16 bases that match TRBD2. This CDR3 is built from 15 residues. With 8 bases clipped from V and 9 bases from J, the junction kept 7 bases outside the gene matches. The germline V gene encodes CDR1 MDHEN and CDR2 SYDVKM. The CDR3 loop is CASGGTSGRATEQFF. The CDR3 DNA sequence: TGTGCCAGCGGGGGGACTAGCGGGAGGGCCACTGAGCAGTTCTTC.

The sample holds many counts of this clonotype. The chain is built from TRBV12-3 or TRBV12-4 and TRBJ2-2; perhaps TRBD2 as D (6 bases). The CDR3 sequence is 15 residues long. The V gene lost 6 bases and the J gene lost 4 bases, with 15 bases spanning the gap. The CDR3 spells CASRSRQAGTGELFF. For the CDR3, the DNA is TGTGCCAGCAGATCCCGACAAGCGGGCACCGGGGAGCTGTTTTTT.